Listed below are T cell receptor beta chains from one sample, sequenced in a study of CD8 T cells in ankylosing spondylitis. Using its own MiXCR run on the 5' RACE reads, TCRdb lists one record per CDR3 protein. The sample holds 210,000 or so distinct CDR3 sequences, around a quarter seen once. Sequenced: blood, either unsorted or a sorted T cell fraction (not recorded which). These receptors came from a male donor with ankylosing spondylitis or in good health (not recorded which). Each CDR3 is given with its conserved first and last residue. A D gene is named only where the DNA matches it firmly. For some rows the clone size is stated as once, few or many, or as a class when expanded; others skip it.

D	size	J	V	DNA	CDR3
TRBD2	few	TRBJ2-7	TRBV3-1	TGTGCCAGCTGCCCTTTGACTAGCGGGAGAGACGAGCAGTACTTC	CASCPLTSGRDEQYF
TRBD1	-	TRBJ1-5	TRBV4-3	TGCGCCAGCAGCCAGGCACAGGGGAGACAGCCCCAGCATTTT	CASSQAQGRQPQHF
-	few	TRBJ1-1	TRBV5-1	TGCGCCAGCAGCGCGGACCTAAACACTGAAGCTTTCTTT	CASSADLNTEAFF
-	many	TRBJ2-2	TRBV10-1	TGCGCCAGCAGTGACTCCCCCCCCAGCACCGGGGAGCTGTTTTTT	CASSDSPPSTGELFF
TRBD2	-	TRBJ2-1	TRBV6-5	TGTGCCAGCAGTTACCAACCAACTAGCGGTCCCCGCAATGAGCAGTTCTTC	CASSYQPTSGPRNEQFF
TRBD2	many	TRBJ2-1	TRBV12-3/TRBV12-4	TGTGCCAGCAGTTTAGCGCTAGCGGGTGTCGACCCTGGTAACAATGAGCAGTTCTTC	CASSLALAGVDPGNNEQFF
TRBD1	many	TRBJ2-1	TRBV12-3/TRBV12-4	TGTGCCAGCAGTTTTGGGGGACAGGGGAGAAATGAGCAGTTCTTC	CASSFGGQGRNEQFF
-	few	TRBJ2-1	TRBV6-5	TGTGCCAGCAGTTACGGCGGGTTCAATGAGCAGTTCTTC	CASSYGGFNEQFF
-	many	TRBJ2-5	TRBV29-1	TGCAGCGTTGAAGGGCGCCTCCAAGAGACCCAGTACTTC	CSVEGRLQETQYF
TRBD1	many	TRBJ2-5	TRBV12-3/TRBV12-4	TGTGCCAGCAGTAGGACAGGACGTGAGACCCAGTACTTC	CASSRTGRETQYF
-	-	TRBJ2-1	TRBV12-3/TRBV12-4	TGTGCCAGCAGTCCCAGGGGATCCCGATCCAATGAGCGGTTCTTC	CASSPRGSRSNERFF
-	-	TRBJ2-7	TRBV5-1	TGCGCCAGCAGCCTGGGACACGGGGGAGAGCAGTACTTC	CASSLGHGGEQYF
TRBD2	many	TRBJ2-1	TRBV2	TGTGCCAGCAGTCGTACTAGCGGGAGATTTGATGAGCAGTTCTTC	CASSRTSGRFDEQFF
-	-	TRBJ2-7	TRBV6-5	TGTGCCAGCAGCACAACCGAGCAGTACTTC	CASSTTEQYF
-	-	TRBJ2-2	TRBV7-7	TGTGCTAGCAGCTTAGGTTCGGGGGGCTACACCGGGGAGCTGTTTTTT	CASSLGSGGYTGELFF
TRBD1	-	TRBJ2-7	TRBV9	TGTGCCAGCAGCTCCGGAGGGGACAGGGGATACGAGCAGTACTTC	CASSSGGDRGYEQYF
-	many	TRBJ1-1	TRBV12-3/TRBV12-4	TGTGCCAGCAGCCCGGTAAGGGGGGCGGCCACTGAAGCTTTCTTT	CASSPVRGAATEAFF
TRBD2	-	TRBJ2-1	TRBV5-1	TGCGCCAGCAGCTTGTTGCTAGCGGGGGGCTACAATGAGCAGTTCTTC	CASSLLLAGGYNEQFF
-	few	TRBJ1-2	TRBV12-3/TRBV12-4	TGTGCCAGCACCTCGACCCATAGTGGCGGCTACACCTTC	CASTSTHSGGYTF
-	many	TRBJ2-3	TRBV20-1	TGCAGTGCTAGAGATGTAGGGAGGAGGGCCACAGATACGCAGTATTTT	CSARDVGRRATDTQYF
-	many	TRBJ2-5	TRBV29-1	TGCAGCGCCCTACCCATGGCGGGATGGGCCAAAGAGACCCAGTACTTC	CSALPMAGWAKETQYF
-	many	TRBJ2-3	TRBV7-2	TGTGCCAGCAGCTTAGTGGAAAGCAGCACAGATACGCAGTATTTT	CASSLVESSTDTQYF
TRBD2	-	TRBJ2-3	TRBV20-1	TGCAGTGCTAGACAGCCGGGGGGTTCGGGCACAGATACGCAGTATTTT	CSARQPGGSGTDTQYF
-	many	TRBJ2-1	TRBV27	TGTGCCAGCAGTTTATTCGGAGTAGCGGTCAATGAGCAGTTCTTC	CASSLFGVAVNEQFF
-	many	TRBJ2-1	TRBV4-2	TGTGCCAGCAGCCAAGTCCAGGGGGGACCACACAATGAGCAGTTCTTC	CASSQVQGGPHNEQFF
-	many	TRBJ1-1	TRBV5-1	TGCGCCAGCAGCTTGGCGGGGCCGAACACTGAAGCTTTCTTT	CASSLAGPNTEAFF
-	many	TRBJ2-5	TRBV10-3	TGTGCCATCAGTGAGACTGGACAGATCCAAGAGACCCAGTACTTC	CAISETGQIQETQYF
TRBD2	many	TRBJ2-1	TRBV10-3	TGTGCCATCAGTGAGCGAGCGGGAGGTTCCAATGAGCAGTTCTTC	CAISERAGGSNEQFF
-	many	TRBJ1-5	TRBV7-2	TGTGCCAGCAGCTTAGCCGGATGGAGCAATCAGCCCCAGCATTTT	CASSLAGWSNQPQHF
TRBD2	few	TRBJ2-5	TRBV20-1	TGCAGTGCTAGAGACTGGCTAGCGGGAGGAGCAAGGGAGACCCAGTACTTC	CSARDWLAGGARETQYF
TRBD1	many	TRBJ2-7	TRBV7-2	TGTGCCAGCAGCTTATTACAGGGGGTGAACGAGCAGTACTTC	CASSLLQGVNEQYF
-	many	TRBJ2-3	TRBV20-1	TGCAGTGCGAAGACTAGATCTAGCACAGATACGCAGTATTTT	CSAKTRSSTDTQYF
TRBD1	-	TRBJ2-3	TRBV6-1	TGTGCCAGCAGGGACGGGACAGGGGGAGATACGCAGTATTTT	CASRDGTGGDTQYF
-	many	TRBJ2-1	TRBV29-1	TGCAGCGTCACTGAGCGGACCTCCTACAATGAGCAGTTCTTC	CSVTERTSYNEQFF
-	few	TRBJ2-2	TRBV6-1	TGTGCCAGCAGTATCAAGAACACCGGGGAGCTGTTTTTT	CASSIKNTGELFF
TRBD2	-	TRBJ2-1	TRBV12-3/TRBV12-4	TGTGCCAGCAGCCACGGGACTAGCGGGAGTTTCTACAATGAGCAGTTCTTC	CASSHGTSGSFYNEQFF
-	many	TRBJ2-5	TRBV10-3	TGTGCCATCAGTGCCCGGGGCCAGCAGGAGACCCAGTACTTC	CAISARGQQETQYF
-	-	TRBJ2-7	TRBV4-2	TGTGCCAGCAGCCAAGATTTTCCAGAGAAAAGATACGAGCAGTACTTC	CASSQDFPEKRYEQYF
TRBD1	many	TRBJ1-5	TRBV6-1	TGTGCCAGCAGTCCTACAGGGGGCGGGCAGCCCCAGCATTTT	CASSPTGGGQPQHF
-	many	TRBJ2-7	TRBV12-5	TGTGCTAGTGGTTTGGGGCAGTTCTCCTCCGAGCAGTACTTC	CASGLGQFSSEQYF
TRBD1	many	TRBJ2-1	TRBV20-1	TGCAGTGCACTCGACAGGGCCTCCTACAATGAGCAGTTCTTC	CSALDRASYNEQFF